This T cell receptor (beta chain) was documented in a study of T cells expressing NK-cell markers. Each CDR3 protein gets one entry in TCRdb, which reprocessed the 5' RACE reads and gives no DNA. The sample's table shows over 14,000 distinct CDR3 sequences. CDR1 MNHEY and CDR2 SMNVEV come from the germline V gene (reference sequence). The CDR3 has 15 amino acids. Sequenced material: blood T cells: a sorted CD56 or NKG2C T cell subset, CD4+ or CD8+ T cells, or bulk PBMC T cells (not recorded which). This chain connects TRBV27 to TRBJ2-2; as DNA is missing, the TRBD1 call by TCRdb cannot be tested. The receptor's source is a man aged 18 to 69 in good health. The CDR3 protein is CASSLGQGAGGELFF.